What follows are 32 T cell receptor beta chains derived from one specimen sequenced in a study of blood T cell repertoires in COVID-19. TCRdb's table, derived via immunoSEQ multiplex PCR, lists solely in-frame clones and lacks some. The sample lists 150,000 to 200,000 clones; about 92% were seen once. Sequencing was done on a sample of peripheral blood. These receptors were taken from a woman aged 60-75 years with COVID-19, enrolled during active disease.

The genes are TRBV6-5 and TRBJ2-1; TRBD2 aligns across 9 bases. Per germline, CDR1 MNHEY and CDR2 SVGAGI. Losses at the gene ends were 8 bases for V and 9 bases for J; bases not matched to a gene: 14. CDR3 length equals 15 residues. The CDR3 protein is CASAFGTSSFGEQFF. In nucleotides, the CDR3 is TGTGCCAGCGCGTTCGGGACTAGCAGTTTTGGTGAGCAGTTCTTC.

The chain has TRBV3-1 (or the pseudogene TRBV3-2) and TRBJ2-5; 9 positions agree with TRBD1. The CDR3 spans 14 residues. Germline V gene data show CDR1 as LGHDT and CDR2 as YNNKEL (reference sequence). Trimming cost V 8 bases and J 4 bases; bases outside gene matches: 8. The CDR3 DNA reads TGTGCCAGCGCGCCTACAGGGGGCGGAGAGACCCAGTACTTC. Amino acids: CASAPTGGGETQYF.

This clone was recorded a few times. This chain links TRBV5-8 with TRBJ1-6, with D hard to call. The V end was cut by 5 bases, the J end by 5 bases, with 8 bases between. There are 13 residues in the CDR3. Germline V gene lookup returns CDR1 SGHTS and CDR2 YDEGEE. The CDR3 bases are TGTGCCAGCAGGACACTGAATAATTCACCCCTCCACTTT. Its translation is CASRTLNNSPLHF.

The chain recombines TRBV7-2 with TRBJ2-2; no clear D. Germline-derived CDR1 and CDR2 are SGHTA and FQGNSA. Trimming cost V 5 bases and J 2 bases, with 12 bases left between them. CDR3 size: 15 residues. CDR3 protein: CASSPVSANTGELFF. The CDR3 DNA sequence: TGTGCCAGCAGCCCCGTCAGTGCCAACACCGGGGAGCTGTTTTTT.

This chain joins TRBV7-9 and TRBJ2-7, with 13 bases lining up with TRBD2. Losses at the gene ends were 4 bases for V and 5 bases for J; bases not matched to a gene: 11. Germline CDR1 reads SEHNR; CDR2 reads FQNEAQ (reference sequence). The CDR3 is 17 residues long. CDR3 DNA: TGTGCCAGCAGCTGGAACCCGGGACTAGCGGGGTACGACGAGCAGTACTTC. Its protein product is CASSWNPGLAGYDEQYF. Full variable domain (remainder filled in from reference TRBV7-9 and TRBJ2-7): DTGVSQNPRHKITKRGQNVTFRCDPISEHNRLYWYRQTLGQGPEFLTYFQNEAQLEKSRLLSDRFSAERPKGSFSTLEIQRTEQGDSAMYLCASSWNPGLAGYDEQYFGPGTRLTVT.

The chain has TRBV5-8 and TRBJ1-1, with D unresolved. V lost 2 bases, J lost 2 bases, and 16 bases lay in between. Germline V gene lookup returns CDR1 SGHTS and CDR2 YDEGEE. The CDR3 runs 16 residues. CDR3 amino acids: CASSFTRSSGNTEAFF. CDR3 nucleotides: TGTGCCAGCAGCTTCACTCGATCTTCAGGAAACACTGAAGCTTTCTTT.

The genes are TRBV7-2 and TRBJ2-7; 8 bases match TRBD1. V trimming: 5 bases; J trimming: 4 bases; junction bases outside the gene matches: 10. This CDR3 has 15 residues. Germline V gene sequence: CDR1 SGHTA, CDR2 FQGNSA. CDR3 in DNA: TGTGCCAGCAGCAGAGACAGGGGCCAACGGTACGAGCAGTACTTC. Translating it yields CASSRDRGQRYEQYF.

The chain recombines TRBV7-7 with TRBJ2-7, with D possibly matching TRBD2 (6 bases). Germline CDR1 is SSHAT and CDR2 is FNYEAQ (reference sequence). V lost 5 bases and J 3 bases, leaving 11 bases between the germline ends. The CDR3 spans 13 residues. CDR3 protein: CASSLHGGYEQYF. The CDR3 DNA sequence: TGTGCCAGCAGCCTTCACGGGGGCTACGAGCAGTACTTC.

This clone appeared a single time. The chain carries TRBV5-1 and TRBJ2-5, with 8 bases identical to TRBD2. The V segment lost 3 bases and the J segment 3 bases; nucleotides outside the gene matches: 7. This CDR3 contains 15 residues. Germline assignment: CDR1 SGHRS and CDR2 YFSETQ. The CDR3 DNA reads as TGCGCCAGCAGCTCTTCCCCGACTAGCGAAGAGACCCAGTACTTC. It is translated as CASSSSPTSEETQYF.

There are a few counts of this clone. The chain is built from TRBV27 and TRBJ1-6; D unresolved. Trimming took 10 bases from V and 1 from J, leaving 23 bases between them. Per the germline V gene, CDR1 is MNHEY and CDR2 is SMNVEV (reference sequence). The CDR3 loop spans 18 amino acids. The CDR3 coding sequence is TGTGCCACCCTACCGTTGAGCGCCCTAGCATCCTATAATTCACCCCTCCACTTT. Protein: CATLPLSALASYNSPLHF.

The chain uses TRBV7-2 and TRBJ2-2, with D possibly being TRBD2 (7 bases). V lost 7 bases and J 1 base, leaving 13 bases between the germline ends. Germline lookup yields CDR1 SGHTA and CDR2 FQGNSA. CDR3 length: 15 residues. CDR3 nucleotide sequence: TGTGCCAGCATCAGGGGAGGGTTGAACACCGGGGAGCTGTTTTTT. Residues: CASIRGGLNTGELFF.

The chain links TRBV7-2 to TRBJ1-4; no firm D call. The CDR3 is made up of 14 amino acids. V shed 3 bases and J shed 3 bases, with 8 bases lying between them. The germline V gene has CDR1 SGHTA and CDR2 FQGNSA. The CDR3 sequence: CASSLDRANEKLFF. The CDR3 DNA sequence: TGTGCCAGCAGCTTGGATCGGGCTAATGAAAAACTGTTTTTT.

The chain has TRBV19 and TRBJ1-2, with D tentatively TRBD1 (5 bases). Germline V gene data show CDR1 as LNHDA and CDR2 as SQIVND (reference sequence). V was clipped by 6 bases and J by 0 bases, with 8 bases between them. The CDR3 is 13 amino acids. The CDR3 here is CASRQAANYGYTF. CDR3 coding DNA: TGTGCCAGTAGACAGGCTGCTAACTATGGCTACACCTTC.

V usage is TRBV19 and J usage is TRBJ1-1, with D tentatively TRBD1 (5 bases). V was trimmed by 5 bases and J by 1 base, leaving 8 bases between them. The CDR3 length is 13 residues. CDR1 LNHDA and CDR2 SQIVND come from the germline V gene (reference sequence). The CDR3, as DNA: TGTGCCAGTAGTCGGGGGGAGAACACTGAAGCTTTCTTT. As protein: CASSRGENTEAFF.

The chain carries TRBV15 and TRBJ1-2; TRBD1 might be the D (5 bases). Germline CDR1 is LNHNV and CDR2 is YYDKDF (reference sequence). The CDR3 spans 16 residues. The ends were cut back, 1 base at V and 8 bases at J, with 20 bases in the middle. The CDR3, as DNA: TGTGCCACCAGCAGAGCGATTGGGGGGTTCTCCGGCGGCTACACCTTC. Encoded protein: CATSRAIGGFSGGYTF.

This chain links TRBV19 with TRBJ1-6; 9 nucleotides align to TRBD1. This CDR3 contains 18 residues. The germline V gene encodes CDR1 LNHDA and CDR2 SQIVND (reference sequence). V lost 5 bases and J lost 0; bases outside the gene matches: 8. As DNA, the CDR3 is TGTGCCAGTAGTTCGCGACAGGGGGTAAGCTCCTATAATTCACCCCTCCACTTT. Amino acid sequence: CASSSRQGVSSYNSPLHF. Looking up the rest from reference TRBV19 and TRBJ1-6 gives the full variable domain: DGGITQSPKYLFRKEGQNVTLSCEQNLNHDAMYWYRQDPGQGLRLIYYSQIVNDFQKGDIAEGYSVSREKKESFPLTVTSAQKNPTAFYLCASSSRQGVSSYNSPLHFGNGTRLTVT.

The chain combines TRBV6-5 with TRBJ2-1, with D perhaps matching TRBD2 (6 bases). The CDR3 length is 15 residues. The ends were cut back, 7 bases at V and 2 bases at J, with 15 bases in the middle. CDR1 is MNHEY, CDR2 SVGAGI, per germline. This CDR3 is CASTGLPRTYNEQFF. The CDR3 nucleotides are TGTGCCAGCACCGGACTACCGAGGACCTACAATGAGCAGTTCTTC.

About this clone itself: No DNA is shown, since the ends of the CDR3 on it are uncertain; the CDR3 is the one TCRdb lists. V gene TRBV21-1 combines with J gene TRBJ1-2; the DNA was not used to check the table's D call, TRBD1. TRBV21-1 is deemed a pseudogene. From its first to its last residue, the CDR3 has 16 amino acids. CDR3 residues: CASSYGLNRGNYGCTF.

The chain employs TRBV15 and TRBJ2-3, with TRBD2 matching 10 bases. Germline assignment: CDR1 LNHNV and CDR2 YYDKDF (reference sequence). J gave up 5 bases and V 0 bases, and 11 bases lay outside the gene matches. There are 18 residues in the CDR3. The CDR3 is CATSRDRLAGVLGDTQYF. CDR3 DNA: TGTGCCACCAGCAGAGATCGGCTAGCGGGGGTCCTTGGAGATACGCAGTATTTT.

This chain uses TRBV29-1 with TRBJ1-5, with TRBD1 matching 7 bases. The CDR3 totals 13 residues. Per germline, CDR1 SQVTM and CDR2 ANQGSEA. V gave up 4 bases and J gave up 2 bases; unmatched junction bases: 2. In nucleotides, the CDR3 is TGCAGCGTTGCCGACAGGGGCAATCAGCCCCAGCATTTT. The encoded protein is CSVADRGNQPQHF. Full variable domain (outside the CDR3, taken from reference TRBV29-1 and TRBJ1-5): SAVISQKPSRDICQRGTSLTIQCQVDSQVTMMFWYRQQPGQSLTLIATANQGSEATYESGFVIDKFPISRPNLTFSTLTVSNMSPEDSSIYLCSVADRGNQPQHFGDGTRLSIL.

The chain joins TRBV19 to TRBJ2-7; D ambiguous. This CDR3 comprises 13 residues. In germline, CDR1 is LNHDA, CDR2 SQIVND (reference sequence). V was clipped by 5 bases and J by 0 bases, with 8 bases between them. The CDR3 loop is CASSQVYSYEQYF. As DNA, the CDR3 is TGTGCCAGTAGTCAGGTGTACTCCTACGAGCAGTACTTC. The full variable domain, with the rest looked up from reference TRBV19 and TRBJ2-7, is DGGITQSPKYLFRKEGQNVTLSCEQNLNHDAMYWYRQDPGQGLRLIYYSQIVNDFQKGDIAEGYSVSREKKESFPLTVTSAQKNPTAFYLCASSQVYSYEQYFGPGTRLTVT.

CDR3 DNA sequence: TGTGCCAGCAGCCCCTTGACAAGCATGAACACTGAAGCTTTCTTT. It yields the protein CASSPLTSMNTEAFF. This chain uses TRBV7-9 with TRBJ1-1; D is unresolved. Trimming pared 5 bases from V and 0 bases from J, leaving 13 bases between. Germline CDR1 is SEHNR and CDR2 is FQNEAQ (reference sequence). The CDR3 totals 15 residues.

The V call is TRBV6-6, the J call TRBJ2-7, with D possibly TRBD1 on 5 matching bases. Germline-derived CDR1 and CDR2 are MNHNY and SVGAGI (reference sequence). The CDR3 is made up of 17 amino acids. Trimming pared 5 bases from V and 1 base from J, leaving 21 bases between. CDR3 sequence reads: CASSPRVALAGSYEQYF. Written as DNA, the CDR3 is TGTGCCAGCAGTCCCAGGGTCGCGTTGGCTGGGTCCTACGAGCAGTACTTC.

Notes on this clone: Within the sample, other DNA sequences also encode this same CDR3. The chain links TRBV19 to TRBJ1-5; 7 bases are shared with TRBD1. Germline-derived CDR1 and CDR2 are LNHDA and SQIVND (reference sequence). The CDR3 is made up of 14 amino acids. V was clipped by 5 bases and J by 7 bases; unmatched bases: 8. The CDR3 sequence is CASSAQGLGQPQHF. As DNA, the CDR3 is TGTGCCAGTAGTGCACAGGGGCTAGGACAGCCCCAGCATTTT.

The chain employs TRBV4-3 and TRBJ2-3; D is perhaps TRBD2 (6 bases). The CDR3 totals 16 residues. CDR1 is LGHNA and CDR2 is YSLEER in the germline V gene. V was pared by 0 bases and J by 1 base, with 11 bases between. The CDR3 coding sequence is TGCGCCAGCAGCCAAGATACAGGAGGGGGCACAGATACGCAGTATTTT. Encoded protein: CASSQDTGGGTDTQYF.

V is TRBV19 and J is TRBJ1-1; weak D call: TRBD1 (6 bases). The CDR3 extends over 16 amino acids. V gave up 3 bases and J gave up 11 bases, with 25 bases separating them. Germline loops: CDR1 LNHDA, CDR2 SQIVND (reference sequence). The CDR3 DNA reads TGTGCCAGTAGTATCCCCCAGGTAGGTCCCCGTAGGGGGGCTTTCTTT. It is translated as CASSIPQVGPRRGAFF.

CDR3 residues: CASSQEYRSYLPNEQFF. The CDR3 region has the DNA TGCGCCAGCAGCCAAGAATACCGGTCCTACCTTCCGAATGAGCAGTTCTTC. The chain recombines TRBV4-3 with TRBJ2-1; D is unclear. This CDR3 has 17 residues. The V end lost 0 bases, the J end lost 7 bases, and 19 bases lay between the germline ends. Germline V gives CDR1 LGHNA, CDR2 YSLEER.

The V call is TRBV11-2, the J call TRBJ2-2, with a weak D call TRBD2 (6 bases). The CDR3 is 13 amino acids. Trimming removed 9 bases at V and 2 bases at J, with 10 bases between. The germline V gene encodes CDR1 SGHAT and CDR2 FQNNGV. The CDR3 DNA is TGTGCCAGGCTAGCGAGTAACACCGGGGAGCTGTTTTTT. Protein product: CARLASNTGELFF.

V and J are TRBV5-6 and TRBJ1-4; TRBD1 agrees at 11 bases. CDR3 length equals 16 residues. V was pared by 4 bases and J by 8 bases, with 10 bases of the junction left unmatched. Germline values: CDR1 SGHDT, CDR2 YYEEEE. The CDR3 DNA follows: TGTGCCAGCAGCAAAGGACAGGGGGCGATACTGGAAAAACTGTTTTTT. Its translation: CASSKGQGAILEKLFF.

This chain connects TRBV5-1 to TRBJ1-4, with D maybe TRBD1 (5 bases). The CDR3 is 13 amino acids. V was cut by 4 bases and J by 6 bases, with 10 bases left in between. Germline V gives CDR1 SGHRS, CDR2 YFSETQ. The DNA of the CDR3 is TGCGCCAGCAGCCCCGGGGGACATGAAAAACTGTTTTTT. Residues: CASSPGGHEKLFF.

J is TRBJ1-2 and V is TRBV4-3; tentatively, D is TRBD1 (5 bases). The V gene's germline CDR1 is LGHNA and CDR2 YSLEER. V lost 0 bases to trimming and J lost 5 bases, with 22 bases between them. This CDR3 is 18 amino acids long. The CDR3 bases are TGCGCCAGCAGCCAAGAAGGGGCAGGTCCCGCGGTGATGTATGGCTACACCTTC. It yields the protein CASSQEGAGPAVMYGYTF.

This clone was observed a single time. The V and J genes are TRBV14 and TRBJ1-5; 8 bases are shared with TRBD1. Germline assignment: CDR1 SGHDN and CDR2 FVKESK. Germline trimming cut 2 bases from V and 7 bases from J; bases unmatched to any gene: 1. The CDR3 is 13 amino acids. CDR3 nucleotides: TGTGCCAGCAGCCAATCAGGGGGCCAGCCCCAGCATTTT. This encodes CASSQSGGQPQHF.